This note documents a single TCR beta chain sequence. How the authors handled the data: The authors estimated nucleated cell counts from reference gene primer amplification. Using immunoSEQ multiplex PCR, the repertoire was profiled, and TCRdb retains in-frame clones only, with some absent. V, J and clone size derive from that table, while D and trimming were established from the DNA sequence. The table lists 180,000 or so clones, almost 85% of them singletons. Germline CDR1 is MDHEN and CDR2 is SYDVKM. The CDR3 loop spans 13 amino acids. Trimming took 10 bases from V and 10 from J, leaving 22 bases between them. This entry comes from a study of blood T cell repertoires in COVID-19. On the study more broadly: The origin of the acute and convalescent COVID-19 samples was the United States, Italy and Spain.

Enrolled through a virtual design, the participants were between about 18 and 89 years of age and came from 24 US areas. Assignments of participants to cohorts depended upon their own reported clinical history. What was sequenced was PBMCs or T cells enriched from blood (not recorded which). The chain uses TRBV28 and TRBJ1-2; perhaps TRBD1 as D (5 bases). The source of this sequence is a man aged 50 or older who had recovered from COVID-19. DNA for the CDR3: TGTGCCACCGACGGTAGGGGCTTCTCTTACTACACCTTC. Its translation is CATDGRGFSYYTF.